This TCR beta chain originates from a study of post-analysis software for immune sequencing data. Overall study results and limits: Patients used five TRBV segments, including TRBV5-6, TRBV5-1 and TRBV20-1, more often than controls.

V was clipped by 10 bases and J by 4 bases, with 13 bases between them. The CDR3 loop spans 12 amino acids. The germline CDR1 and CDR2 sequences are ENHRY and SYGVKD. This clonotype was counted a few times. Its target is not known. The TCR beta cDNA libraries contained unique molecular identifiers. TCRdb re-called the PCR reads through MiXCR, storing one row per CDR3 protein. This table holds about 800,000 distinct CDR3 sequences, roughly 27% found once. The chain couples TRBV10-3 to TRBJ1-2; D is possibly TRBD1 (5 bases). The sequenced material came from blood. This receptor was taken from a girl aged 5-17 years with multiple sclerosis. CDR3 in DNA: TGTGCCACTCCCCGGGACGGCTATGGCTACACCTTC. Its translation is CATPRDGYGYTF.